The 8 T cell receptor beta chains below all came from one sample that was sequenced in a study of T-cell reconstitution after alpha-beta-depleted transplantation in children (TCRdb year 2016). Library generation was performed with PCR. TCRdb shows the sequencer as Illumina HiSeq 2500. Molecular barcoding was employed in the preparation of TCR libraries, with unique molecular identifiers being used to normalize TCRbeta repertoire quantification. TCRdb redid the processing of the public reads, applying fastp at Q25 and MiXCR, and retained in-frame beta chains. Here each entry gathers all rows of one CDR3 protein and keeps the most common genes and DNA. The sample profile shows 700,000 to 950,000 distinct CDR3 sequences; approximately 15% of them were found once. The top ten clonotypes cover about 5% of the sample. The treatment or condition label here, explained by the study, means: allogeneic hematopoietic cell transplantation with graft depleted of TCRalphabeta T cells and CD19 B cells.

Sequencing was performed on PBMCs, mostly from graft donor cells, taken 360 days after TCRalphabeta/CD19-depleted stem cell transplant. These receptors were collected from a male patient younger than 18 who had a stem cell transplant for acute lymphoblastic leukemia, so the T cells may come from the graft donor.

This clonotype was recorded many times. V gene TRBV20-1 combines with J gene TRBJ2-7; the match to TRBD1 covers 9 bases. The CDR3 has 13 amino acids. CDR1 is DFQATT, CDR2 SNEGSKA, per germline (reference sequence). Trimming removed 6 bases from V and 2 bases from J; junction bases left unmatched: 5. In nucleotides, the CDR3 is TGCAGTGCCCCCGGGACAGGGACCTACGAGCAGTACTTC. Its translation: CSAPGTGTYEQYF.

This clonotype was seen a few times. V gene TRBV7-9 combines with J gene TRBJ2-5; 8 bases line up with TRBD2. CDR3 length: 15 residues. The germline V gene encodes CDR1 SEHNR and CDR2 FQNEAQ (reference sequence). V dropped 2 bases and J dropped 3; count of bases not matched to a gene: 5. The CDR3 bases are TGTGCCAGCAGCTTACAGCGGGAGTATAAAGAGACCCAGTACTTC. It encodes CASSLQREYKETQYF.

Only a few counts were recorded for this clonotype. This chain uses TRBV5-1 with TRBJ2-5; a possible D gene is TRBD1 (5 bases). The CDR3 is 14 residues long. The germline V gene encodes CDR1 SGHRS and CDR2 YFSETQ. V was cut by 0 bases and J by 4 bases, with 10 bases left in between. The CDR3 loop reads CASSLDKGIETQYF. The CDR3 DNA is TGCGCCAGCAGCTTGGACAAGGGGATAGAGACCCAGTACTTC.

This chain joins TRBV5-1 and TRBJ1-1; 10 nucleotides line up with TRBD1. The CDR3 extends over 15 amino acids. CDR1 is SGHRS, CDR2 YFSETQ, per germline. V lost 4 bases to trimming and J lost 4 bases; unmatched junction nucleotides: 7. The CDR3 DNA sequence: TGCGCCAGCAGCCTGGACAGGGGGTCGGGCACTGAAGCTTTCTTT. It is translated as CASSLDRGSGTEAFF.

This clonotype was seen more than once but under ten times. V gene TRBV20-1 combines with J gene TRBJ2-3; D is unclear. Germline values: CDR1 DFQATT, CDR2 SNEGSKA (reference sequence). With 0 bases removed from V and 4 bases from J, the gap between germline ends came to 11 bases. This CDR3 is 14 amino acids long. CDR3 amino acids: CSARETANADTQYF. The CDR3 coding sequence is TGCAGTGCTAGAGAGACTGCTAACGCAGATACGCAGTATTTT.

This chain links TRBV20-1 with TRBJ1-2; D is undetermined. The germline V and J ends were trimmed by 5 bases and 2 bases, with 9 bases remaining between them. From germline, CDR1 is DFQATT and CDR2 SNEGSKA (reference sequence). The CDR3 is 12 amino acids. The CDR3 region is CSALGRNYGYTF. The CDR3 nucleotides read TGCAGTGCTCTTGGCAGGAACTATGGCTACACCTTC.

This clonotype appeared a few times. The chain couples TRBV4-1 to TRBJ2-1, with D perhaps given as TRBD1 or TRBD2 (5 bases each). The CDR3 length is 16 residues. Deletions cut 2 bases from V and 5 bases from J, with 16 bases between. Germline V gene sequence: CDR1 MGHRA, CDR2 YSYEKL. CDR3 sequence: CASSQPGRRTHNEQFF. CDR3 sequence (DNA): TGCGCCAGCAGCCAACCGGGACGTAGAACTCACAATGAGCAGTTCTTC.

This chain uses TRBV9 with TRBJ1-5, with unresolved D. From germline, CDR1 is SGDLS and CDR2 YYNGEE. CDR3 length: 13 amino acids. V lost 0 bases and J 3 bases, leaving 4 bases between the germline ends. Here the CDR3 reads CASSVAANQPQHF. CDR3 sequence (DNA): TGTGCCAGCAGCGTAGCAGCCAATCAGCCCCAGCATTTT.